The clone carrying this TCR beta chain was detected a few times. Germline CDR1 and CDR2: MNHEY and SVGEGT. V gave up 5 bases and J gave up 3 bases, with 10 bases separating them. This CDR3 has 13 residues. The sample belongs to a study of blood T cell repertoires in COVID-19. Study-wide background: The study drew acute and convalescent COVID-19 samples from the United States, Italy and Spain.

Per the original methods: The authors estimated nucleated cell counts from reference gene primer amplification. Assay: immunoSEQ multiplex PCR; the TCRdb copy retains only in-frame clones and omits some. That table furnishes V, J and clone size, whereas the DNA furnished D and trimming. The sample holds over 100,000 clones, about nine tenths seen once. The chain carries TRBV6-2 or TRBV6-3 and TRBJ1-2; tentatively, D is TRBD1 (6 bases). This TCR was recovered from a man aged 40-50 years with acute or convalescent COVID-19. Sequencing was carried out using peripheral blood. The CDR3 bases are TGTGCCAGCAGTCGACAGGAGCACTATGGCTACACCTTC. The encoded protein is CASSRQEHYGYTF.